The present entry profiles one TCR beta chain with its context. Its antigen is as yet unknown. From germline, CDR1 is SGDLS and CDR2 YYNGEE. V lost 4 bases, J lost 9 bases, and 8 bases lay in between. This CDR3 region has 11 residues. The data stem from a study of cytomegalovirus exposure and HLA in healthy donors. Findings and caveats of the study: It was reported in a later analysis that an Asian-associated ancestry cluster showed fewer N-insertions than the 666-donor mean.

13 Jbeta primers and 60 Vbeta primers were used for the PCR. Libraries were prepared by immunoSEQ multiplex PCR; TCRdb keeps only in-frame clonotypes and omits some of them. The sample includes some 150,000 clones, more than 75% seen only once; the top ten take over 10%. Material for sequencing was PBMCs. This receptor was identified in a man aged 30 to 45 in good health and CMV-seropositive. This sequence joins TRBV9 and TRBJ2-1, with D possibly TRBD2 on 6 matching bases. CDR3 bases: TGTGCCAGCAGCCCGGGGGTTGAGCAGTTCTTC. As protein: CASSPGVEQFF.